These 27 T cell receptor beta chains were all obtained from the same sample, sequenced in a study of T cell responses to AZD1222 COVID-19 vaccine. Libraries were prepared by immunoSEQ multiplex PCR; TCRdb keeps only in-frame clonotypes and omits some of them. The data show about 70,000 clones, 70% to 90% seen once. The sequencing here drew on peripheral blood, taken 28 days after the second AZD1222 dose. Source of these receptors: an adult who received the AZD1222 COVID-19 vaccine.

Here the CDR3 reads CASSPFGTGGNQPQHF. The CDR3 DNA reads TGTGCCAGCTCACCCTTCGGGACAGGGGGCAATCAGCCCCAGCATTTT. This chain uses TRBV18 with TRBJ1-5, with 10 positions matching TRBD1. Germline V gene lookup returns CDR1 KGHSH and CDR2 LQKENI. The ends lost 3 bases at V and 2 bases at J; junction bases unmatched: 4. The CDR3 length is 16 residues. The full variable domain, with the rest looked up from reference TRBV18 and TRBJ1-5, is NAGVMQNPRHLVRRRGQEARLRCSPMKGHSHVYWYRQLPEEGLKFMVYLQKENIIDESGMPKERFSAEFPKEGPSILRIQQVVRGDSAAYFCASSPFGTGGNQPQHFGDGTRLSIL.

The rearrangement links TRBV6-1 to TRBJ1-2; D gene uncertain. The germline V gene encodes CDR1 MNHNS and CDR2 SASEGT. V dropped 0 bases and J dropped 7 bases, with 12 bases sitting between them. The CDR3 loop spans 14 amino acids. The CDR3: CASSEAPDGRGYTF. As DNA, the CDR3 is TGTGCCAGCAGTGAAGCCCCAGACGGGCGTGGCTACACCTTC.

Notes on this clone: Other DNA sequences in this sample translate to the same CDR3. The J gene is TRBJ1-1, the V gene TRBV29-1; the D gene is possibly TRBD1 (6 bases). This CDR3 has 15 amino acids. The V end lost 7 bases, the J end lost 2 bases, and 20 bases lay between the germline ends. CDR1 SQVTM and CDR2 ANQGSEA come from the germline V gene. The CDR3, as DNA: TGCAGCGCTTTCGTCGGGGGCGGGCGCAACACTGAAGCTTTCTTT. Its translation is CSAFVGGGRNTEAFF.

This chain uses TRBV19 with TRBJ2-1, with 9 bases fitting TRBD1. Germline values: CDR1 LNHDA, CDR2 SQIVND (reference sequence). The CDR3 contains 17 residues. V trimming: 3 bases; J trimming: 0 bases; junction bases outside the gene matches: 6. The CDR3 here is CASSIWGTGISYNEQFF. CDR3 sequence (DNA): TGTGCCAGTAGTATTTGGGGGACAGGGATCTCCTACAATGAGCAGTTCTTC.

The CDR3 DNA sequence: TGTGCCAGCAGCTTAGGGGTCCAAGAAAAACTGTTTTTT. Its protein product is CASSLGVQEKLFF. The V and J genes are TRBV7-9 and TRBJ1-4; D is uncertain. The CDR3 runs 13 residues. Germline CDR1 is SEHNR and CDR2 is FQNEAQ (reference sequence). V lost 1 base and J lost 8, with 8 bases in between.

The V gene is TRBV7-9, the J gene TRBJ2-1; 9 nucleotides line up with TRBD2. CDR3 length: 16 amino acids. Germline V gene lookup returns CDR1 SEHNR and CDR2 FQNEAQ (reference sequence). After removal of 0 bases from V and 6 bases from J, the junction contained 6 bases not matched to a gene. In DNA, the CDR3 is TGTGCCAGCAGCTTAGCACTAGCGGGCGAAAGCAATGAGCAGTTCTTC. It specifies CASSLALAGESNEQFF.

This chain connects TRBV2 to TRBJ1-6; the D gene is possibly TRBD1 (6 bases). Between the trimmed V and J ends, which lost 4 bases and 10 bases, there was a span of 14 bases. The CDR3 spans 14 residues. CDR1 is SNHLY and CDR2 is FYNNEI in the germline V gene. The CDR3 reads CASSAIGRGSPLHF. The CDR3 DNA sequence: TGTGCCAGCAGTGCAATAGGCAGGGGATCACCCCTCCACTTT.

The genes are TRBV2 and TRBJ1-2, with a tentative D call TRBD1 (5 bases). Deletions cut 3 bases from V and 4 bases from J, with 18 bases between. Germline V gene lookup returns CDR1 SNHLY and CDR2 FYNNEI. This CDR3 has 16 amino acids. CDR3 protein: CASSDLRGQGIYGYTF. The CDR3 bases are TGTGCCAGCAGTGATCTAAGGGGCCAAGGGATCTATGGCTACACCTTC.

The chain links TRBV5-4 to TRBJ2-1, with 7 positions matching TRBD1. Germline CDR1 is SGHNT and CDR2 is YYREEE (reference sequence). CDR3 length: 16 amino acids. The V segment lost 4 bases and the J segment 5 bases; nucleotides outside the gene matches: 12. This CDR3 reads CASSPEGGAFNNEQFF. The CDR3 DNA sequence: TGTGCCAGCAGCCCCGAAGGGGGCGCGTTCAACAATGAGCAGTTCTTC.

The V gene is TRBV6-4, the J gene TRBJ1-5; no definite D call. The CDR3 totals 13 residues. In germline, CDR1 is MRHNA, CDR2 SNTAGT. V dropped 4 bases and J dropped 5 bases, with 9 bases sitting between them. In DNA form, the CDR3 reads TGTGCCAGCAGTGTTCAGACTGATCAGCCCCAGCATTTT. It yields the protein CASSVQTDQPQHF.

This clone was counted a few times. The chain carries TRBV19 and TRBJ1-1; D gene unclear. Germline CDR1 and CDR2: LNHDA and SQIVND (reference sequence). CDR3 length equals 14 residues. Trimming shortened V by 4 bases and J by 0 bases, and 9 bases separated the two germline ends. The CDR3 DNA reads as TGTGCCAGTAGTACTCGGTCTTTGAACACTGAAGCTTTCTTT. Its translation is CASSTRSLNTEAFF.

The chain has TRBV7-8 and TRBJ1-1; weak D call: TRBD1 (6 bases). The V end was cut by 5 bases, the J end by 2 bases, with 12 bases between. Germline assignment: CDR1 SGHVS and CDR2 FQNEAQ. CDR3 length equals 14 residues. The CDR3 DNA reads as TGTGCCAGCAGCCCACGGACAGTCAACACTGAAGCTTTCTTT. Translating it yields CASSPRTVNTEAFF.

This sequence joins TRBV4-2 and TRBJ2-1; D gene uncertain. Germline V lookup: CDR1 LGHNA, CDR2 YNFKEQ. The germline V and J ends were trimmed by 3 bases and 7 bases, with 13 bases remaining between them. The CDR3 is made up of 14 amino acids. CDR3 sequence reads: CASSQSPLENEQFF. The CDR3 DNA follows: TGTGCCAGCAGCCAGTCCCCCCTGGAGAATGAGCAGTTCTTC.

The rearrangement uses TRBV5-1 and TRBJ1-1; TRBD1 matches at 9 bases. V lost 5 bases and J lost 5; bases outside the gene matches: 10. The germline gives CDR1 SGHRS, CDR2 YFSETQ. The CDR3 covers 15 residues. CDR3 sequence (DNA): TGCGCCAGCAGACATACAGGGGGCTATGGAACTGAAGCTTTCTTT. Translating it yields CASRHTGGYGTEAFF.

The genes are TRBV9 and TRBJ2-1; possibly TRBD1 for D (6 bases). The CDR3 consists of 15 residues. V dropped 0 bases and J dropped 4 bases, with 11 bases sitting between them. Germline V lookup: CDR1 SGDLS, CDR2 YYNGEE. The CDR3 coding sequence is TGTGCCAGCAGCGTAGAAGTTCAGGGGTACAATGAGCAGTTCTTC. Amino acid sequence: CASSVEVQGYNEQFF.

This rearrangement joins TRBV7-8 to TRBJ2-1, with D perhaps TRBD2 (6 bases). The length of the CDR3 is 14 residues. V lost 7 bases, J lost 7 bases, and 17 bases lay in between. Germline values: CDR1 SGHVS, CDR2 FQNEAQ. The CDR3 loop is CASIPGADVNEQFF. The CDR3 DNA reads as TGTGCCAGCATTCCGGGAGCGGATGTTAATGAGCAGTTCTTC. Filled out from reference TRBV7-8 and TRBJ2-1, the complete variable domain reads GAGVSQSPRYKVAKRGQDVALRCDPISGHVSLFWYQQALGQGPEFLTYFQNEAQLDKSGLPSDRFFAERPEGSVSTLKIQRTQQEDSAVYLCASIPGADVNEQFFGPGTRLTVL.

The gene calls are TRBV27 and TRBJ1-1, with D possibly matching TRBD1 (6 bases). CDR1 and CDR2 (germline): MNHEY, SMNVEV (reference sequence). The CDR3 loop spans 13 amino acids. Trimming cost V 4 bases and J 4 bases, with 10 bases left between them. The CDR3 region is CASSWGPATEAFF. As DNA, the CDR3 is TGTGCCAGCAGTTGGGGGCCGGCCACTGAAGCTTTCTTT.

The CDR3: CASSRVEDRGLRITYNEQFF. Here the CDR3 DNA reads TGTGCCAGCAGCCGAGTTGAGGACAGGGGGCTTCGGATCACCTACAATGAGCAGTTCTTC. This sequence joins TRBV7-6 and TRBJ2-1; TRBD1 matches 11 bases. V lost 5 bases, J lost 2 bases, and 17 bases stayed unmatched. CDR1 is SGHVS and CDR2 is FNYEAQ in the germline V gene. The CDR3 runs 20 residues.

CDR3 amino acids: CASSTGATGNTIYF. The CDR3 nucleotides read TGTGCCAGTAGTACAGGGGCGACTGGAAACACCATATATTTT. V usage is TRBV19 and J usage is TRBJ1-3; D possibly corresponds to TRBD1 (6 bases). Trimming took 4 bases from V and 2 from J, leaving 9 bases between them. CDR1 and CDR2 from the germline V gene are LNHDA and SQIVND (reference sequence). This CDR3 contains 14 residues.

The rearrangement uses TRBV7-3 and TRBJ2-1, with a weak D call TRBD2 (6 bases). Germline CDR1 is SGHTA and CDR2 is FQGTGA. Trimming removed 3 bases from V and 3 bases from J, with 12 bases in between. The CDR3 has 15 amino acids. The CDR3 bases are TGTGCCAGCAGCTTGGGTCTAGCGAGCTACAATGAGCAGTTCTTC. Its translation: CASSLGLASYNEQFF.

The gene calls are TRBV6-5 and TRBJ1-2; no definite D call. The CDR3 runs 13 residues. Trimming took 5 bases from V and 4 from J, leaving 11 bases between them. Germline CDR1 MNHEY, CDR2 SVGAGI. CDR3 DNA: TGTGCCAGCAGTCCCTCGGTGATCTATGGCTACACCTTC. Amino acid sequence: CASSPSVIYGYTF.

V usage is TRBV19 and J usage is TRBJ1-2, with 8 bases fitting TRBD1. After removal of 0 bases from V and 8 bases from J, the junction contained 8 bases not matched to a gene. The germline gives CDR1 LNHDA, CDR2 SQIVND (reference sequence). There are 15 residues in the CDR3. CDR3 in DNA: TGTGCCAGTAGTATAGATCTGGGGACAGGATTCGGCTACACCTTC. The encoded protein is CASSIDLGTGFGYTF.

The V call is TRBV5-1, the J call TRBJ2-1, with 12 nucleotides matching TRBD2. Germline V gene data show CDR1 as SGHRS and CDR2 as YFSETQ. J gave up 15 bases and V 4 bases, and 14 bases lay outside the gene matches. There are 15 residues in the CDR3. The CDR3 DNA sequence: TGCGCCAGCAGCACAGAGATGCTAGCGGGAGGGGGTTGGTTCTTC. It encodes CASSTEMLAGGGWFF. The full variable domain, with the rest looked up from reference TRBV5-1 and TRBJ2-1, is KAGVTQTPRYLIKTRGQQVTLSCSPISGHRSVSWYQQTPGQGLQFLFEYFSETQRNKGNFPGRFSGRQFSNSRSEMNVSTLELGDSALYLCASSTEMLAGGGWFFGPGTRLTVL.

J is TRBJ1-3 and V is TRBV18; D unresolved. This CDR3 region has 17 residues. Germline CDR1 reads KGHSH; CDR2 reads LQKENI. The V gene lost 3 bases and the J gene lost 0 bases, with 15 bases spanning the gap. The CDR3 here is CASSPPGRLYSGNTIYF. CDR3 coding DNA: TGTGCCAGCTCACCGCCGGGGAGGCTCTACTCTGGAAACACCATATATTTT. Complete variable domain (other parts from reference TRBV18 and TRBJ1-3): NAGVMQNPRHLVRRRGQEARLRCSPMKGHSHVYWYRQLPEEGLKFMVYLQKENIIDESGMPKERFSAEFPKEGPSILRIQQVVRGDSAAYFCASSPPGRLYSGNTIYFGEGSWLTVV.

This CDR3 is CSVDRVATEAFF. The CDR3, as DNA: TGCAGCGTTGACCGGGTAGCCACTGAAGCTTTCTTT. The chain combines TRBV29-1 with TRBJ1-1; D remains ambiguous. Germline V lookup: CDR1 SQVTM, CDR2 ANQGSEA. The CDR3 sequence is 12 residues long. The V end lost 3 bases, the J end lost 4 bases, and 9 bases lay between the germline ends.

V usage is TRBV10-3 and J usage is TRBJ2-7; D gene uncertain. The CDR3 sequence is 16 residues long. Germline V gene data show CDR1 as ENHRY and CDR2 as SYGVKD. V lost 3 bases, J lost 2 bases, and 17 bases lay in between. This chain's CDR3 is CAISDPDRLSTYEQYF. DNA for the CDR3: TGTGCCATCAGTGATCCTGACCGCCTGTCGACCTACGAGCAGTACTTC.

The gene calls are TRBV18 and TRBJ1-4; D unresolved. Germline V lookup: CDR1 KGHSH, CDR2 LQKENI. The CDR3 extends over 15 amino acids. Trimming left V 1 base short and J 5 bases short, with 11 bases between. Here the CDR3 reads CASSPRVDRNEKLFF. CDR3 nucleotide sequence: TGTGCCAGCTCACCACGGGTCGATAGAAATGAAAAACTGTTTTTT. The full variable domain, rest sourced from reference TRBV18 and TRBJ1-4, is NAGVMQNPRHLVRRRGQEARLRCSPMKGHSHVYWYRQLPEEGLKFMVYLQKENIIDESGMPKERFSAEFPKEGPSILRIQQVVRGDSAAYFCASSPRVDRNEKLFFGSGTQLSVL.